The clone carrying this T cell receptor (beta chain) has at least ten counts. Its antigen is unknown. V lost 3 bases and J lost 0; bases outside the gene matches: 4. This CDR3 is 15 amino acids long. Germline assignment: CDR1 ENHRY and CDR2 SYGVKD. The sample originates from a study of T cells in Graves' hyperthyroidism and ophthalmopathy. Study observations and caveats: Model output signaled ophthalmopathy a median 6.5 months ahead of onset.

Amplification of TCR beta CDR3 regions used RNA as the template. An initial round of RT-PCR targeting the TCR CDR3 relied on the HTBI primer set. TCRdb reprocessed the multiplex PCR reads with MiXCR, giving one entry per CDR3 protein. This sample has 500,000 to 750,000 distinct CDR3 sequences; around 14% occur once, and the top ten carry about 7%. Researchers barred patients who had uncontrolled infection, other autoimmune disease, pregnancy or lactation. More than 8.5 ml of fresh peripheral blood supplied the PBMCs. The V call is TRBV10-3, the J call TRBJ2-7; 8 bases map to TRBD1. Sequenced sample: blood. This receptor was identified in a woman under 30 with Graves' ophthalmopathy. CDR3 loop: CAISDWTGSSYEQYF. In nucleotides, the CDR3 is TGTGCCATCAGTGACTGGACAGGGAGCTCCTACGAGCAGTACTTC.